This T cell receptor beta chain was recovered during a study of blood T cell repertoires in COVID-19. About the study: The United States, Italy and Spain provided the acute and convalescent COVID-19 samples. PBMCs, B-cell-depleted T cells, or T cells were the source of the cDNA or gDNA that made up the material.

Source study methods: Amplification of reference gene primers provided the estimated nucleated cell counts. Method: immunoSEQ multiplex PCR; TCRdb's copy keeps in-frame clones and lacks some. The V and J calls and clone size are taken from that table; D and trimming were inferred from the DNA. Of approximately 180,000 clones in the sample, approximately 83% were seen once. CDR3 length: 15 residues. Losses at the gene ends were 7 bases for V and 5 bases for J; bases not matched to a gene: 10. Germline CDR1 reads SNHLY; CDR2 reads FYNNEI. The sequencing sample was made of peripheral blood. The receptor's source is a man between 60 and 75 years old with acute or convalescent COVID-19. The chain employs TRBV2 and TRBJ1-4; TRBD1 aligns across 7 bases. DNA of the CDR3: TGTGCCAGCACTCTAGAAGACAGGGCGAATGAAAAACTGTTTTTT. It is translated as CASTLEDRANEKLFF.